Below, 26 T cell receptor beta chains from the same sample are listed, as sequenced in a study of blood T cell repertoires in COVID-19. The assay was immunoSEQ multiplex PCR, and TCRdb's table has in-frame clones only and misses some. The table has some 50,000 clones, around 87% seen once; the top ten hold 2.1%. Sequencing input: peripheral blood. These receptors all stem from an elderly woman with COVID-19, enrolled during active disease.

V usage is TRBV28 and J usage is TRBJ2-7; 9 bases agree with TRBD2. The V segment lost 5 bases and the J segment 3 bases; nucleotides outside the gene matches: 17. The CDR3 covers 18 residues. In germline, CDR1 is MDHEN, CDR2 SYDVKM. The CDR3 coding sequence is TGTGCCAGCAGTGGCGCAGGGGAAGGCGGGAGGGAGAACTACGAGCAGTACTTC. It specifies CASSGAGEGGRENYEQYF.

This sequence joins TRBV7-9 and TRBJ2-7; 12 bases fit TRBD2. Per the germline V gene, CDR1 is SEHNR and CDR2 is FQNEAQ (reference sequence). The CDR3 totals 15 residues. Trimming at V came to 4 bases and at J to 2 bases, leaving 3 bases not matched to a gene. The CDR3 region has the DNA TGTGCCAGCAGCTCACTAGCGGGAGGTCCCTACGAGCAGTACTTC. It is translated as CASSSLAGGPYEQYF.

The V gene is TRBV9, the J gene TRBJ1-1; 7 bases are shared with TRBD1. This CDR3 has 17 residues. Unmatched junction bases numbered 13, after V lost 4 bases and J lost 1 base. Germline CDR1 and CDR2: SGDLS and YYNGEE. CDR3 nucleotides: TGTGCCAGCAGCATCCGGGACAGAAACCTTCAGAACACTGAAGCTTTCTTT. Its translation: CASSIRDRNLQNTEAFF.

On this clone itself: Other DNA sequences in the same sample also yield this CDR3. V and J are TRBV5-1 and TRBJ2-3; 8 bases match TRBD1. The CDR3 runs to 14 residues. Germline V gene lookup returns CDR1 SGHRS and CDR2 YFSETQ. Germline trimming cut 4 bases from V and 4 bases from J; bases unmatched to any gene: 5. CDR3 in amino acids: CASSRGQGADTQYF. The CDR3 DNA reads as TGCGCCAGCAGCCGAGGACAGGGCGCAGATACGCAGTATTTT. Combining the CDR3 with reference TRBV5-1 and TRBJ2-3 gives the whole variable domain KAGVTQTPRYLIKTRGQQVTLSCSPISGHRSVSWYQQTPGQGLQFLFEYFSETQRNKGNFPGRFSGRQFSNSRSEMNVSTLELGDSALYLCASSRGQGADTQYFGPGTRLTVL.

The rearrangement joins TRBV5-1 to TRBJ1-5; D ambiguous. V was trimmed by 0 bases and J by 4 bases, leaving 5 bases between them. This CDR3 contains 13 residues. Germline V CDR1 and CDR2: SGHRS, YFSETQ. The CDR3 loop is CASSLVPNQPQHF. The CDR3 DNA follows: TGCGCCAGCAGCTTGGTTCCTAATCAGCCCCAGCATTTT. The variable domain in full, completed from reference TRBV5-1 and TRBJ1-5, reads KAGVTQTPRYLIKTRGQQVTLSCSPISGHRSVSWYQQTPGQGLQFLFEYFSETQRNKGNFPGRFSGRQFSNSRSEMNVSTLELGDSALYLCASSLVPNQPQHFGDGTRLSIL.

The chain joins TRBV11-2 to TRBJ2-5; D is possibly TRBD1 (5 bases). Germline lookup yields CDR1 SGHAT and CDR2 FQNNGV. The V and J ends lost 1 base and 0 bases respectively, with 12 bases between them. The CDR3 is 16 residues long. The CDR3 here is CASSLGVGLNQETQYF. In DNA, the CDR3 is TGTGCCAGCAGCTTAGGGGTGGGGCTAAACCAAGAGACCCAGTACTTC.

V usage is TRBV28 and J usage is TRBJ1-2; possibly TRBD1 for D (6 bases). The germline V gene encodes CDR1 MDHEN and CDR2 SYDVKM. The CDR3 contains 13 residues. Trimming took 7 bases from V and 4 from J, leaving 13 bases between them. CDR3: CASKGHNSYGYTF. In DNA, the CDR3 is TGTGCCAGCAAGGGACACAACTCCTATGGCTACACCTTC.

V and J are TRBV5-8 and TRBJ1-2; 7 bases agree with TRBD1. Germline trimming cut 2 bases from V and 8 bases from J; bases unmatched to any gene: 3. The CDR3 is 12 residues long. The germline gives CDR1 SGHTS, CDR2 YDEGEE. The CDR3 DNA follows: TGTGCCAGCAGCTTCGGACAGGTCGGCTACACCTTC. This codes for CASSFGQVGYTF.

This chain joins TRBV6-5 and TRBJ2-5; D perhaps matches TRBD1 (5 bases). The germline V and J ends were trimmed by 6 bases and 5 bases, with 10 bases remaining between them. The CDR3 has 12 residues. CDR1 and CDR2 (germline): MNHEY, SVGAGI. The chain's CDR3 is CASRPGLETQYF. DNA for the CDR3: TGTGCCAGCAGACCAGGGTTGGAGACCCAGTACTTC.

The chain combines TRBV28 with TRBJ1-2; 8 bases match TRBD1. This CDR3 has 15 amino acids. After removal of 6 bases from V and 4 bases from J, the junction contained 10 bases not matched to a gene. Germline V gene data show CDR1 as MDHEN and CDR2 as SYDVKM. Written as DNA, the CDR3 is TGTGCCAGCAGAAGAACAGGGGGGAGACTCTATGGCTACACCTTC. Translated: CASRRTGGRLYGYTF.

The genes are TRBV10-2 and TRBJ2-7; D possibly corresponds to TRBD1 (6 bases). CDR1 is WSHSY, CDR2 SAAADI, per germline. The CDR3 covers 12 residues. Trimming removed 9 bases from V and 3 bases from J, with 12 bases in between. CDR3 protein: CASGGSHYEQYF. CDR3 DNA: TGCGCCAGTGGGGGCTCCCACTACGAGCAGTACTTC.

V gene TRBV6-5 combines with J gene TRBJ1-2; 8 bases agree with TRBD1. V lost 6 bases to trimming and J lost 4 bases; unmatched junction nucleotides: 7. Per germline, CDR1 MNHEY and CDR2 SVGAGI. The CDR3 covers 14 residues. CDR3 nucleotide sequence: TGTGCCAGCAGAGGGACAGGATCTGTCTATGGCTACACCTTC. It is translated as CASRGTGSVYGYTF.

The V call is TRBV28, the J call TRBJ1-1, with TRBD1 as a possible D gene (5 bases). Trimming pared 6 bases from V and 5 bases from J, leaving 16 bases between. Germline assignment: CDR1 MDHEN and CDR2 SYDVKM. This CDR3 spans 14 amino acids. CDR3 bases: TGTGCCAGCAGGAGCGCGGGGGGAAGAACTGAAGCTTTCTTT. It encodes CASRSAGGRTEAFF.

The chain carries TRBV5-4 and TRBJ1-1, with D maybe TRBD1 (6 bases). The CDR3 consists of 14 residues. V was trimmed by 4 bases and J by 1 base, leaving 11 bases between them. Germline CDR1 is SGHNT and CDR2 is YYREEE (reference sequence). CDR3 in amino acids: CASSTGTKNTEAFF. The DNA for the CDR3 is TGTGCCAGCAGCACCGGGACAAAGAACACTGAAGCTTTCTTT.

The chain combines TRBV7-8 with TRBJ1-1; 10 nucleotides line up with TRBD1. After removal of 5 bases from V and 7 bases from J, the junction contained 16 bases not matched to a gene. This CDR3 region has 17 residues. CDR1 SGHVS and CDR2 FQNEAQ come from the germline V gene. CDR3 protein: CASSLGGTGVWRGEAFF. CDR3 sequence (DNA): TGTGCCAGCAGCCTCGGGGGGACAGGGGTCTGGAGGGGTGAAGCTTTCTTT.

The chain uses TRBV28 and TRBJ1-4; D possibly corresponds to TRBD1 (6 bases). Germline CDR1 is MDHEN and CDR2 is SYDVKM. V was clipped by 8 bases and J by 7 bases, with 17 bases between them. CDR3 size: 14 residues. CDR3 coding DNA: TGTGCCAGCGCCGCAGGGGTAATAGGTGAAAAACTGTTTTTT. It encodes CASAAGVIGEKLFF.

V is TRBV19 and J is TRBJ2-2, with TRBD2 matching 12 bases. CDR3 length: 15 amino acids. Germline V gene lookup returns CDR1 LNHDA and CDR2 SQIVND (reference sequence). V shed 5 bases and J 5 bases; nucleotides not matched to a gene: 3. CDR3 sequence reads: CASSPGTSGTGELFF. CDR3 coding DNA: TGTGCCAGTAGTCCCGGGACTAGCGGGACCGGGGAGCTGTTTTTT.

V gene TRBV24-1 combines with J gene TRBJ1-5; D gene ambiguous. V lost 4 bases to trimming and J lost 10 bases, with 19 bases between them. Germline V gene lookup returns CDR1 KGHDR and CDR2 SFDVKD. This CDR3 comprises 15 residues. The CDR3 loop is CATSETTSVNEPQHF. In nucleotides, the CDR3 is TGTGCCACCAGTGAAACAACAAGCGTCAACGAACCCCAGCATTTT.

CDR3 sequence: CAISETNRAIYEQYF. The CDR3 bases are TGTGCCATCAGTGAGACCAACAGGGCTATCTACGAGCAGTACTTC. The chain recombines TRBV10-3 with TRBJ2-7; D may be TRBD1 (6 bases). The CDR3 spans 15 residues. Trimming left V 2 bases short and J 3 bases short, with 14 bases between. Germline values: CDR1 ENHRY, CDR2 SYGVKD.

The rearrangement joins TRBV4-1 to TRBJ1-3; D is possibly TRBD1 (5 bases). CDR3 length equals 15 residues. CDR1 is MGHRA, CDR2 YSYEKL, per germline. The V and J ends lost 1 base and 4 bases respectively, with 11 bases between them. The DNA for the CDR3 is TGCGCCAGCAGCCAAGGGGCAGGGCGCGGAAACACCATATATTTT. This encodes CASSQGAGRGNTIYF.

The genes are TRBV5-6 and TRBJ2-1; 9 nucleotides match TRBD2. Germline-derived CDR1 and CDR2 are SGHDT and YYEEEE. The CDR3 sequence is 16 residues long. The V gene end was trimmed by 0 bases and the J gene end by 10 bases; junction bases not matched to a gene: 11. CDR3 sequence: CASSLVGTSPFGEQFF. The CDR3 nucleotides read TGTGCCAGCAGCTTGGTCGGGACTAGCCCCTTTGGCGAGCAGTTCTTC.

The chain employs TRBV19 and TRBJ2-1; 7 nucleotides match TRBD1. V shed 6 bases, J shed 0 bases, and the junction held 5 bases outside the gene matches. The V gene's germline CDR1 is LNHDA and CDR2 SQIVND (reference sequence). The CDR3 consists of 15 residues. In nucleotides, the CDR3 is TGTGCCAGTAGAAGCACAGGGGTCTCCTACAATGAGCAGTTCTTC. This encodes CASRSTGVSYNEQFF.

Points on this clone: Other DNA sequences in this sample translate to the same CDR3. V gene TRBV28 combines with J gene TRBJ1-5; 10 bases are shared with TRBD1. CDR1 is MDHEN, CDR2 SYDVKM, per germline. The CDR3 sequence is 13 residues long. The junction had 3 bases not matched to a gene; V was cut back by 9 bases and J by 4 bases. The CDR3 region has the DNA TGTGCCAGTAGGACAGGGGGAAATCAGCCCCAGCATTTT. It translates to CASRTGGNQPQHF.

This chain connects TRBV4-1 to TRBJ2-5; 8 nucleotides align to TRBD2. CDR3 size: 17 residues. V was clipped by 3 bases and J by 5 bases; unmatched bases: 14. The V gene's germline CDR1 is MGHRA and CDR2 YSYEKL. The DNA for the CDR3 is TGCGCCAGCAGCCAGGGCCCCGCGGGGGGAGCCCGGGAGACCCAGTACTTC. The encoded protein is CASSQGPAGGARETQYF.

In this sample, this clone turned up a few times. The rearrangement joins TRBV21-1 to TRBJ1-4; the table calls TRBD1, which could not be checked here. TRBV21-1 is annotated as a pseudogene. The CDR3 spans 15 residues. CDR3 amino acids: CASSNRQGPNEKLFF. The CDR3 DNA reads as TGTGCCAGCAGCAATAGACAGGGCCCTAATGAAAAACTGTTTTTT.

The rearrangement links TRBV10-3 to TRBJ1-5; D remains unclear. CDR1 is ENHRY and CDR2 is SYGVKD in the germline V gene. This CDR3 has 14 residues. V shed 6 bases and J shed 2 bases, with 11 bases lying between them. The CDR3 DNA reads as TGTGCCATCAGCCTGACGGGAGGCAATCAGCCCCAGCATTTT. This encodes CAISLTGGNQPQHF.